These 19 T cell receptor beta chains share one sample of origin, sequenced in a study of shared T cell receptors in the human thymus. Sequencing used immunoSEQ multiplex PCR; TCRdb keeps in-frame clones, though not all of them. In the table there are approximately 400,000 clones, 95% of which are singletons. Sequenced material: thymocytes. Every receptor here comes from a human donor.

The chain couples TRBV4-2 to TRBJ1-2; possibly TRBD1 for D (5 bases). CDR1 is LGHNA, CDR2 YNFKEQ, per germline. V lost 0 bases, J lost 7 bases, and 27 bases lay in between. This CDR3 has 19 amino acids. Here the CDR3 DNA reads TGTGCCAGCAGCCAAGACCTGCCCTTCGAGGGACCGACTTTGGTTGGCTACACCTTC. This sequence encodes CASSQDLPFEGPTLVGYTF.

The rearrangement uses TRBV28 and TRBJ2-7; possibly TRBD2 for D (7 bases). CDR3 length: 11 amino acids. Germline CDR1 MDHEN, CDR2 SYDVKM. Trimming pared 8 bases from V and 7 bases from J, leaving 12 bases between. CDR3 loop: CASGGAVEQYF. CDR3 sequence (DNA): TGTGCCAGCGGGGGGGCAGTTGAGCAGTACTTC. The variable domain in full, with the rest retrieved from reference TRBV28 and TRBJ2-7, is DVKVTQSSRYLVKRTGEKVFLECVQDMDHENMFWYRQDPGLGLRLIYFSYDVKMKEKGDIPEGYSVSREKKERFSLILESASTNQTSMYLCASGGAVEQYFGPGTRLTVT.

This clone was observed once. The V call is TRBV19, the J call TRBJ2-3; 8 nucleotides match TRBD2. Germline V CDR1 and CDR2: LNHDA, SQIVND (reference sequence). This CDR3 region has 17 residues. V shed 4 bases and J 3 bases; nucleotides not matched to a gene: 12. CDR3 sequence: CASSTPRLAGHTDTQYF. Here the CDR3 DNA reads TGTGCCAGTAGTACCCCCCGGTTAGCGGGACATACAGATACGCAGTATTTT.

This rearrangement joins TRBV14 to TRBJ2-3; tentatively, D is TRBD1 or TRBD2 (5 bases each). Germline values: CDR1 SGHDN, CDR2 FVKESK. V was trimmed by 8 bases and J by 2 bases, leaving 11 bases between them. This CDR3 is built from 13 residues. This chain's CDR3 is CASCPGLTDTQYF. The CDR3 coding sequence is TGTGCCAGCTGCCCGGGGCTCACAGATACGCAGTATTTT.

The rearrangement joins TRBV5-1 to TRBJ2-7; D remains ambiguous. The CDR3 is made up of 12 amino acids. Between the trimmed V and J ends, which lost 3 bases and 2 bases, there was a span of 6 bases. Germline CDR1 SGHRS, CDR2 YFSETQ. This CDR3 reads CASSSQTYEQYF. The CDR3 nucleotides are TGCGCCAGCAGCTCCCAAACCTACGAGCAGTACTTC.

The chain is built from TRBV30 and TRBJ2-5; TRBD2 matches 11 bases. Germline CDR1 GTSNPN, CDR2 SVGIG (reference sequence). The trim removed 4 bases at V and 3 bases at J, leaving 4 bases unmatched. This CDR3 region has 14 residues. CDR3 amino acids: CAWKLLAGEETQYF. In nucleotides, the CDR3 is TGTGCCTGGAAGCTACTAGCGGGAGAAGAGACCCAGTACTTC.

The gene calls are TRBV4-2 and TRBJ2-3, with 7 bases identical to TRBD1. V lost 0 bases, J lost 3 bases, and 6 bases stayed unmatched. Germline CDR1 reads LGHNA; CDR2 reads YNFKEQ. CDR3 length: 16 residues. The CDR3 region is CASSQDLQGPTDTQYF. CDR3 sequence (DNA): TGTGCCAGCAGCCAAGATTTACAGGGGCCAACAGATACGCAGTATTTT.

In DNA, the CDR3 is TGTGCCAGCTCACCTAGGGGGCAGTCCTACGAGCAGTACTTC. Amino acid sequence: CASSPRGQSYEQYF. The rearrangement links TRBV18 to TRBJ2-7, with 7 bases identical to TRBD1. CDR1 is KGHSH, CDR2 LQKENI, per germline. This CDR3 has 14 residues. V shed 3 bases, J shed 1 base, and the junction held 3 bases outside the gene matches. Variable domain in full (rest from reference TRBV18 and TRBJ2-7): NAGVMQNPRHLVRRRGQEARLRCSPMKGHSHVYWYRQLPEEGLKFMVYLQKENIIDESGMPKERFSAEFPKEGPSILRIQQVVRGDSAAYFCASSPRGQSYEQYFGPGTRLTVT.

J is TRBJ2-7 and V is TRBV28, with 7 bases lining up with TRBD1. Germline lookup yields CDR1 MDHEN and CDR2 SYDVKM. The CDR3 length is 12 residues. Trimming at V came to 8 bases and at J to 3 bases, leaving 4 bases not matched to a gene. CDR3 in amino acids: CASERQGYEQYF. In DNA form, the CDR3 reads TGTGCCAGCGAGAGACAGGGCTACGAGCAGTACTTC.

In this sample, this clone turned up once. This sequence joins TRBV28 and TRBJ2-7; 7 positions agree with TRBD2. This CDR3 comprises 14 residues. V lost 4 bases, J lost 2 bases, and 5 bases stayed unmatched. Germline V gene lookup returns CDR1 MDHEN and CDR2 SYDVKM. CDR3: CASSSSGAPYEQYF. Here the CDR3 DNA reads TGTGCCAGCAGTTCCAGCGGGGCCCCCTACGAGCAGTACTTC.

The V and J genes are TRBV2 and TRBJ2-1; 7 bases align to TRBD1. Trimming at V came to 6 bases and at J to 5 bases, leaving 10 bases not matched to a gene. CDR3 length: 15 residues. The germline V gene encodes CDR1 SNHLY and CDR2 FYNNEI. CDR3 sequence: CASRLQGIGNNEQFF. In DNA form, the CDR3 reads TGTGCCAGCAGGCTACAGGGGATAGGAAACAATGAGCAGTTCTTC.

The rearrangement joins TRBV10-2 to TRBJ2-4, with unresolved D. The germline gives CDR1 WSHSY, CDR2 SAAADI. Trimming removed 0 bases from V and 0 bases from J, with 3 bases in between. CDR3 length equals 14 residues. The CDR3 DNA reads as TGCGCCAGCAGTGAGTCAGAAGCCAAAAACATTCAGTACTTC. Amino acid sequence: CASSESEAKNIQYF.

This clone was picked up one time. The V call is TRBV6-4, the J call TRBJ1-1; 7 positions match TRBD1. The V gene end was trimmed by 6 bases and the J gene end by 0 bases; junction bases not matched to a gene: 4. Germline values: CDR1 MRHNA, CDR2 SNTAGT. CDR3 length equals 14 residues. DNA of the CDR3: TGTGCCAGCAGCCAGACAGGGATGAACACTGAAGCTTTCTTT. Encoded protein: CASSQTGMNTEAFF.

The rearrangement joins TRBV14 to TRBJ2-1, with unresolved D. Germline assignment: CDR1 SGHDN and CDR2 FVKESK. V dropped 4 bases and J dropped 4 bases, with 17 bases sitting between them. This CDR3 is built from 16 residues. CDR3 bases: TGTGCCAGCAGCCGCCCGGGCCCTACTTCGTACAATGAGCAGTTCTTC. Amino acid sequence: CASSRPGPTSYNEQFF.

The CDR3 DNA reads as TGTGCCAGCAGCTTAGATCCACCCGGGACAGGGACCGGCTACACCTTC. As protein: CASSLDPPGTGTGYTF. The chain links TRBV11-3 to TRBJ1-2; TRBD1 aligns across 9 bases. Germline V CDR1 and CDR2: SGHNT, YENEEA. This CDR3 spans 16 amino acids. Losses at the gene ends were 0 bases for V and 8 bases for J; bases not matched to a gene: 10.

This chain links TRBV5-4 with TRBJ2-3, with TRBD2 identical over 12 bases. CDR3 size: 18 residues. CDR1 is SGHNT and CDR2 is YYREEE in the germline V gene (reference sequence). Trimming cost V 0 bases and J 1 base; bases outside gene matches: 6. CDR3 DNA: TGTGCCAGCAGCTTGGAGCTAGCGGGAGGGCCTGGCACAGATACGCAGTATTTT. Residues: CASSLELAGGPGTDTQYF. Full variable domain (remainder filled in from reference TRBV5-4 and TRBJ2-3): ETGVTQSPTHLIKTRGQQVTLRCSSQSGHNTVSWYQQALGQGPQFIFQYYREEENGRGNFPPRFSGLQFPNYSSELNVNALELDDSALYLCASSLELAGGPGTDTQYFGPGTRLTVL.

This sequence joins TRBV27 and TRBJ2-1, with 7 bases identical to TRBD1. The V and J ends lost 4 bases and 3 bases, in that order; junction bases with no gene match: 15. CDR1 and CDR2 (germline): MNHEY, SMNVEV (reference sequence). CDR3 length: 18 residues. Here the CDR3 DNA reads TGTGCCAGCAGTTGCGTGCTTGGAAACAGGGGTCGCTACAATGAGCAGTTCTTC. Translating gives CASSCVLGNRGRYNEQFF.

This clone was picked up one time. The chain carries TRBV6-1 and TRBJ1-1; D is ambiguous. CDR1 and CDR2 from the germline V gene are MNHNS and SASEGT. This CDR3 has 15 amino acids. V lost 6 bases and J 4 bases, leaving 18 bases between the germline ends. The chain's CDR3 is CASSPLGSTSTEAFF. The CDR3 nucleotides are TGTGCCAGCAGCCCGCTCGGATCGACGAGCACTGAAGCTTTCTTT.

The CDR3 loop reads CASSLEPPLEGGNIQYF. For the CDR3, the DNA is TGTGCCAGCAGCTTGGAGCCACCATTGGAGGGAGGAAACATTCAGTACTTC. The rearrangement joins TRBV5-6 to TRBJ2-4; D is possibly TRBD2 (6 bases). V was cut by 0 bases and J by 6 bases, with 19 bases left in between. The length of the CDR3 is 17 residues. Germline CDR1 SGHDT, CDR2 YYEEEE.